This T cell receptor beta chain stems from a study of vaccination and CD4 T cells after COVID-19. This clonotype has more than one count but fewer than ten. Antigen specificity is unknown. With the Oncomine TCR Beta short-read assay, DNA from cultured CD4+ T cells was sequenced. CD4+ T cells were cultured, and genomic DNA was extracted from them. MiXCR was run by TCRdb on the PCR reads, yielding one entry per CDR3 protein. The sample has more than 7,000 distinct CDR3 sequences; around 40% are singletons. Treatment meaning: roughly 11-day PBMC culture with coronavirus spike peptide pools or control peptides (ViraFEST assay). Before the COVID-19 pandemic (2011-2018), CD4+ T cells were obtained from the unexposed donor. Using peptide pools, antigen-specific T cells were expanded in ViraFEST before TCRs were sequenced. Available cell numbers determined whether unexposed-donor CD4+ T cells were probed with SARS-CoV-2 S/N and four cold-coronavirus spikes.

CDR3 size: 14 residues. Germline trimming cut 0 bases from V and 4 bases from J; bases unmatched to any gene: 3. Germline-derived CDR1 and CDR2 are DFQATT and SNEGSKA (reference sequence). The sample comprised CD4+ T cells from blood, cultured in vitro. J is TRBJ1-1 and V is TRBV20-1; the match to TRBD1 covers 9 bases. The sequence came from a human donor in good health. The CDR3 region has the DNA TGCAGTGCTAGAGAGGGGACAGGGTCCACTGAAGCTTTCTTT. It codes for CSAREGTGSTEAFF.